Below are 5 T cell receptor beta chains sequenced from a single sample in a study of T cell changes during pregnancy in multiple sclerosis (dated by TCRdb to about 2019). The method was the immunoSEQ multiplex PCR assay. Imported from immuneACCESS, the table was reduced by TCRdb to in-frame sequences with V and J called. These copies leave out some clones; in studies compared against another copy, an unresolved V gene accounts for under half, and the cause of the remainder is not known. Within this sample are 68,000 or so clones, with about 90% of them counted one time only. The ten most abundant clones make up 0.86% of the sample. Here the sequenced sample was peripheral blood, taken in the second trimester of pregnancy. These TCRs come from a female donor with multiple sclerosis, enrolled in a pregnancy study.

Comment on this clone: The same CDR3 arises from other DNA sequences in this sample as well. V gene TRBV4-2 combines with J gene TRBJ1-1; 8 bases map to TRBD1. Germline CDR1 and CDR2: LGHNA and YNFKEQ. The CDR3 spans 15 residues. Trimming removed 5 bases from V and 3 bases from J; junction bases left unmatched: 8. CDR3 in DNA: TGTGCCAGCAGCGCCCGGGGACAGGAAGACACTGAAGCTTTCTTT. It encodes CASSARGQEDTEAFF.

V and J are TRBV11-2 and TRBJ1-1, with no clear D. The CDR3 covers 15 residues. Trimming left V 1 base short and J 0 bases short, with 9 bases between. CDR1 and CDR2 from the germline V gene are SGHAT and FQNNGV. For the CDR3, the DNA is TGTGCCAGCAGCTTAGGGGTCGGGATGAACACTGAAGCTTTCTTT. Translating it yields CASSLGVGMNTEAFF.

This clone was found once. The rearrangement joins TRBV11-3 to TRBJ2-7, with no clear D. CDR1 and CDR2 (germline): SGHNT, YENEEA. The CDR3 contains 14 residues. Trimming stripped 1 base from V and 2 bases from J, with 9 bases between. The chain's CDR3 is CASSLGVPPYEQYF. CDR3 nucleotide sequence: TGTGCCAGCAGCTTAGGCGTTCCCCCCTACGAGCAGTACTTC.

The genes are TRBV2 and TRBJ2-3, with 10 bases aligning to TRBD1. CDR1 and CDR2 (germline): SNHLY, FYNNEI. Trimming at V came to 4 bases and at J to 3 bases, leaving 10 bases not matched to a gene. This CDR3 is built from 17 residues. This CDR3 is CASSVQRDRGFTDTQYF. CDR3 sequence (DNA): TGTGCCAGCAGTGTCCAGCGGGACAGGGGATTTACAGATACGCAGTATTTT.

Of note for this clone: Compared with germline, one end of the junction differs, possibly owing to a read error. This rearrangement joins TRBV5-4 to TRBJ1-2; D possibly corresponds to TRBD1 (5 bases). The CDR3 has 14 amino acids. In germline, CDR1 is SGHNT, CDR2 YYREEE (reference sequence). The CDR3 region is CASRFRGENYGYTF. The CDR3 coding sequence is TGTGCCAGCCGCTTTCGGGGGGAAAACTATGGCTACACCTTC. The complete variable domain, with remaining parts taken from reference TRBV5-4 and TRBJ1-2, reads ETGVTQSPTHLIKTRGQQVTLRCSSQSGHNTVSWYQQALGQGPQFIFQYYREEENGRGNFPPRFSGLQFPNYSSELNVNALELDDSALYLCASRFRGENYGYTFGSGTRLTVV.